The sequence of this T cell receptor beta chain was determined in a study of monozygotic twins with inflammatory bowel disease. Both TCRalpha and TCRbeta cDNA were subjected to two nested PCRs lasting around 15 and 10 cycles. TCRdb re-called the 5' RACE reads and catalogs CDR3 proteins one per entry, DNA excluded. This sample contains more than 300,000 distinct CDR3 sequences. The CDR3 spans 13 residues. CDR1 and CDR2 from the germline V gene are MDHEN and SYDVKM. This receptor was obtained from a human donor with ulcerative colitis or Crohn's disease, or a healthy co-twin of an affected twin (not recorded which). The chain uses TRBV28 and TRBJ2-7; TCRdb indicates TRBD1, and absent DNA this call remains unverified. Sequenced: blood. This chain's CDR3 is CASSPPATAQGYF.